The clone carrying this T cell receptor beta chain was recorded at least ten times. Its antigen is unidentified. TCRdb redid the calling of the multiplex PCR reads with MiXCR, one entry per CDR3 protein. The sample has about 94,000 distinct CDR3 sequences; approximately 30% are singletons. These data come from a study of breast tumors, draining lymph nodes, adjacent tissues. The study, taken as a whole, reports: Luminal-like breast cancer showed significantly higher tumor–nontumor repertoire similarity than basal-like. Tumor repertoires ranked between lymph nodes and nontumor tissue in diversity, with V and J gene preferences. That most tumor T cells come from lymph nodes remained unproven. Data fit most tumor T cells coming from lymph node, expanding in tumor.

V lost 6 bases, J lost 4 bases, and 9 bases lay in between. Germline CDR1 is DFQATT and CDR2 is SNEGSKA (reference sequence). CDR3 length equals 11 residues. Samples came from axillary lymph nodes draining the breast cancer. This sequence joins TRBV20-1 and TRBJ1-2; D is undetermined. The sequence was collected from a female donor with breast cancer. Some clones in this sample may be carry-over from other donors' samples. The specimen sequenced was axillary lymph node tissue. CDR3 coding DNA: TGCAGTGCCGGAGCCGGCTATGGCTACACCTTC. Its protein product is CSAGAGYGYTF.